This T cell receptor (beta chain) was recorded in a study of CD8 T cells in acute hepatitis C reinfection. Study as a whole: Spontaneous resolvers who cleared HCV gave follow-up samples at least 347 days post infection.

The table came from immunoSEQ multiplex PCR; TCRdb's copy has only in-frame clones and leaves some out. The table lists about 2,600 clones, over 60% of them singletons. General study points: Differing sequencing approaches may have limited exact matches to other epitopes. TRBV04 and TRBV06 were preferentially used in all groups, not explained by naive pool overrepresentation.

Time point meaning: at least 347 days after estimated infection, following spontaneous clearance. The hepatitis C virus-specific receptor repertoire was characterized directly ex vivo, with no prior expansion in culture. Looked up from germline, CDR1 is LGHNA and CDR2 is YSLEER. V was pared by 3 bases and J by 4 bases, with 6 bases of the junction left unmatched. There are 14 residues in the CDR3. This specimen was HCV NS3-1073 tetramer-sorted CD8+ T cells from PBMCs, taken at follow-up. The TCR originated in a man aged 40-50 years who spontaneously cleared hepatitis C infection. The genes are TRBV4-3 and TRBJ2-7; 7 nucleotides align to TRBD1. The CDR3: CASSQTTGIYEQYF. The CDR3 DNA is TGCGCCAGCAGCCAGACGACAGGGATTTACGAGCAGTACTTC.